These 20 T cell receptor beta chains originate from one sample sequenced in a study of STAT5B mutations in CD4+ large granular lymphocyte leukemia. Here immunoSEQ multiplex PCR was the method, and the copy in TCRdb shows in-frame clones only, minus some. The sample carries 31,000 or so clones, 65% to 80% recorded once. The sample comprised CD4+ T cells from blood buffy coats. Receptor source: a human donor in good health.

This clone was seen more than once but under ten times. The chain is built from TRBV12-5 and TRBJ1-4; D remains unclear. The V end was cut by 0 bases, the J end by 8 bases, with 13 bases between. Germline V lookup: CDR1 LGHNT, CDR2 FRNRAP. The CDR3 loop spans 15 amino acids. The CDR3 is CASGLVHLRLEKLFF. In nucleotides, the CDR3 is TGTGCTAGTGGTTTGGTACACCTACGTCTCGAAAAACTGTTTTTT.

This clone has only one observation. Here the CDR3 reads CASSQYPGQGATNSPLHF. The CDR3 region has the DNA TGCGCCAGCAGCCAATACCCCGGACAGGGGGCGACTAATTCACCCCTCCACTTT. V gene TRBV4-3 combines with J gene TRBJ1-6; 11 bases are a match to TRBD1. V dropped 2 bases and J dropped 6; count of bases not matched to a gene: 9. Per germline, CDR1 LGHNA and CDR2 YSLEER. The CDR3 runs to 18 residues.

This clone has a handful of counts. The chain couples TRBV4-2 to TRBJ1-4; D is possibly TRBD1 (6 bases). Germline assignment: CDR1 LGHNA and CDR2 YNFKEQ. The V end was cut by 1 base, the J end by 2 bases, with 11 bases between. The CDR3 is 16 amino acids. The CDR3 nucleotides read TGTGCCAGCAGCCAAGCACAGGGAGCCACTAATGAAAAACTGTTTTTT. The encoded protein is CASSQAQGATNEKLFF.

V is TRBV7-2 and J is TRBJ2-7; no definite D call. Trimming stripped 6 bases from V and 2 bases from J, with 17 bases between. In germline, CDR1 is SGHTA, CDR2 FQGNSA. The CDR3 runs 15 residues. The CDR3: CASRLDGNLPYEQYF. Written as DNA, the CDR3 is TGTGCCAGCAGACTTGACGGAAACCTCCCCTACGAGCAGTACTTC.

This chain joins TRBV6-5 and TRBJ2-2; D might be TRBD2 (6 bases). The CDR3 sequence is 12 residues long. V was trimmed by 5 bases and J by 8 bases, leaving 9 bases between them. Germline assignment: CDR1 MNHEY and CDR2 SVGAGI. As DNA, the CDR3 is TGTGCCAGCAGTAGGACTATGGGGGAGCTGTTTTTT. This translates into CASSRTMGELFF.

The V call is TRBV6-5, the J call TRBJ1-1; possible D gene TRBD1, 5 bases. Per the germline V gene, CDR1 is MNHEY and CDR2 is SVGAGI. V was shortened by 7 bases and J by 4 bases, with 13 bases between the two germline ends. The CDR3 extends over 13 amino acids. Written as DNA, the CDR3 is TGTGCCAGCAACCGGGGCGCGGGCACTGAAGCTTTCTTT. This encodes CASNRGAGTEAFF.

The J gene is TRBJ2-5, the V gene TRBV5-1, with 9 bases identical to TRBD2. Per the germline V gene, CDR1 is SGHRS and CDR2 is YFSETQ. The CDR3 loop spans 15 amino acids. Trimming removed 3 bases from V and 5 bases from J; junction bases left unmatched: 8. The CDR3 is CASSSSGTSTETQYF. The CDR3 nucleotides read TGCGCCAGCAGCTCCTCCGGGACTAGCACGGAGACCCAGTACTTC. Using reference TRBV5-1 and TRBJ2-5 for the parts outside the CDR3, the full variable domain is KAGVTQTPRYLIKTRGQQVTLSCSPISGHRSVSWYQQTPGQGLQFLFEYFSETQRNKGNFPGRFSGRQFSNSRSEMNVSTLELGDSALYLCASSSSGTSTETQYFGPGTRLLVL.

This sequence joins TRBV19 and TRBJ1-3; D remains ambiguous. Trimming pared 8 bases from V and 0 bases from J, leaving 11 bases between. CDR1 and CDR2 (germline): LNHDA, SQIVND (reference sequence). The CDR3 extends over 14 amino acids. CDR3 coding DNA: TGTGCCAGTTTCGGACGGAGCTCTGGAAACACCATATATTTT. This encodes CASFGRSSGNTIYF.

V usage is TRBV7-2 and J usage is TRBJ1-1; D is undetermined. V dropped 3 bases and J dropped 3 bases, with 11 bases sitting between them. Germline values: CDR1 SGHTA, CDR2 FQGNSA. The CDR3 sequence is 14 residues long. The CDR3 here is CASSFGGKDTEAFF. For the CDR3, the DNA is TGTGCCAGCAGCTTCGGAGGAAAGGACACTGAAGCTTTCTTT.

J is TRBJ2-2 and V is TRBV15; 10 bases align to TRBD2. The CDR3 has 18 amino acids. Looked up from germline, CDR1 is LNHNV and CDR2 is YYDKDF (reference sequence). After removal of 0 bases from V and 3 bases from J, the junction contained 7 bases not matched to a gene. This chain's CDR3 is CATSRDVSGRSHTGELFF. CDR3 nucleotides: TGTGCCACCAGCAGAGATGTTAGCGGGAGGTCCCACACCGGGGAGCTGTTTTTT.

This sequence joins TRBV7-9 and TRBJ2-2; 7 nucleotides line up with TRBD1. Germline V gene sequence: CDR1 SEHNR, CDR2 FQNEAQ (reference sequence). This CDR3 is built from 15 residues. J gave up 5 bases and V 3 bases, and 6 bases lay outside the gene matches. The CDR3 sequence: CASSFLTGDTGELFF. The CDR3 nucleotides are TGTGCCAGCAGCTTTTTAACAGGGGATACCGGGGAGCTGTTTTTT. Supplemented by reference TRBV7-9 and TRBJ2-2, the full variable domain reads DTGVSQNPRHKITKRGQNVTFRCDPISEHNRLYWYRQTLGQGPEFLTYFQNEAQLEKSRLLSDRFSAERPKGSFSTLEIQRTEQGDSAMYLCASSFLTGDTGELFFGEGSRLTVL.

This sequence joins TRBV7-9 and TRBJ2-5; 9 bases align to TRBD1. V was pared by 5 bases and J by 3 bases, with 10 bases of the junction left unmatched. The CDR3 spans 16 residues. Per the germline V gene, CDR1 is SEHNR and CDR2 is FQNEAQ (reference sequence). The CDR3 DNA is TGTGCCAGCAGCAAATCCCGGGACAGGGAAGAAGAGACCCAGTACTTC. Translating it yields CASSKSRDREEETQYF.

The CDR3 DNA reads TGTGCCAGCAGCGTCCCGGACAACACGAGGGAGACCCAGTACTTC. It specifies CASSVPDNTRETQYF. This chain uses TRBV5-4 with TRBJ2-5, with D tentatively TRBD1 (5 bases). Trimming removed 4 bases at V and 5 bases at J, with 18 bases between. CDR3 length: 15 residues. CDR1 SGHNT and CDR2 YYREEE come from the germline V gene (reference sequence).

This clone was observed a handful of times. The V call is TRBV9, the J call TRBJ2-1, with 12 positions matching TRBD2. The junction had 7 bases not matched to a gene; V was cut back by 2 bases and J by 7 bases. Per the germline V gene, CDR1 is SGDLS and CDR2 is YYNGEE. The CDR3 contains 16 residues. The DNA for the CDR3 is TGTGCCAGCAGCGTCCGACTAGCGGGAGAAATTAATGAGCAGTTCTTC. It yields the protein CASSVRLAGEINEQFF.

The CDR3: CASSLAGSGASQETQYF. The CDR3 DNA sequence: TGCGCCAGCAGCTTGGCTGGTAGCGGGGCCTCCCAAGAGACCCAGTACTTC. V is TRBV5-1 and J is TRBJ2-5, with TRBD2 matching over 8 bases. Germline V CDR1 and CDR2: SGHRS, YFSETQ. The ends lost 0 bases at V and 1 base at J; junction bases unmatched: 8. The length of the CDR3 is 17 residues.

This clone was counted only a few times. This specimen includes other DNA sequences encoding the same CDR3. The gene calls are TRBV18 and TRBJ2-7, with D perhaps TRBD2 (6 bases). V was clipped by 6 bases and J by 1 base, with 10 bases between them. Germline CDR1 is KGHSH and CDR2 is LQKENI. The length of the CDR3 is 13 residues. The CDR3 bases are TGTGCCAGCTCCCCGGGACTTTCCTACGAGCAGTACTTC. Translating it yields CASSPGLSYEQYF.

The chain is built from TRBV5-1 and TRBJ1-1; TRBD1 matches at 11 bases. After removal of 0 bases from V and 3 bases from J, the junction contained 1 base not matched to a gene. This CDR3 comprises 15 residues. The germline V gene encodes CDR1 SGHRS and CDR2 YFSETQ. This CDR3 reads CASSLGGQGDTEAFF. The CDR3 DNA sequence: TGCGCCAGCAGCTTGGGGGGACAGGGGGACACTGAAGCTTTCTTT.

The J gene is TRBJ2-7, the V gene TRBV5-1, with D unclear. Trimming took off 0 bases at V and 5 bases at J, with 15 bases between the two ends. The CDR3 has 15 amino acids. From germline, CDR1 is SGHRS and CDR2 YFSETQ. CDR3 DNA sequence: TGCGCCAGCAGCTTGGATGGCGTCCTGCCCCACGAGCAGTACTTC. Amino acids: CASSLDGVLPHEQYF.

A few counts support this clone. The chain uses TRBV30 and TRBJ1-6; no firm D call. V lost 3 bases, J lost 6 bases, and 9 bases lay in between. The CDR3 contains 13 residues. Germline V gene data show CDR1 as GTSNPN and CDR2 as SVGIG (reference sequence). CDR3 residues: CAWRSGSNSPLHF. CDR3 bases: TGTGCCTGGAGATCTGGGTCTAATTCACCCCTCCACTTT.

This chain joins TRBV6-5 and TRBJ1-6; D ambiguous. With 2 bases removed from V and 7 bases from J, the gap between germline ends came to 6 bases. Germline V lookup: CDR1 MNHEY, CDR2 SVGAGI. The CDR3 covers 13 residues. CDR3 DNA: TGTGCCAGCAGTTACGGACTAAATTCACCCCTCCACTTT. This sequence encodes CASSYGLNSPLHF.